The rows below give T cell receptor beta chains drawn from one sample of a study of OX40 agonist ivuxolimab in advanced cancers. Sequencing was performed with immunoSEQ multiplex PCR; in TCRdb, only in-frame clones are kept and a portion is missing. The sample contains tens of thousands of clones, roughly 87% of which appear only once. The material sequenced was CD4+ or CD8+ T cells sorted from blood, taken in a trial of the OX40 agonist ivuxolimab. The receptors stem from an adult with an advanced solid tumor such as melanoma, head and neck, liver or kidney cancer. The CDR3 runs from the conserved cysteine through the conserved F or W. D genes are given only for firm matches. Clone size is stated in some rows and not others, as once, few, many or a class when expanded.

size: NA; length: 15; D: TRBD2; J: TRBJ2-3; V: TRBV11-2; DNA: TGCGCCAGCAGCCTTACAGCGGGATTCACAGATACGCAGTATTTT; CDR3: CASSLTAGFTDTQYF
size: NA; length: 14; D: TRBD1; J: TRBJ1-6; V: TRBV7-2; DNA: TGTGCCAGCAGAACAGGGGGAGGTGATTCACCCCTCCACTTT; CDR3: CASRTGGGDSPLHF
size: NA; length: 13; D: NA; J: TRBJ1-2; V: TRBV2; DNA: TGTGCCAGCAAAAGGATGGGAGGCTATGGCTACACCTTC; CDR3: CASKRMGGYGYTF
size: once; length: 11; D: NA; J: TRBJ1-2; V: TRBV29-1; DNA: TGCAGCGTTGAGCGGGACGGTGGCTACACCTTC; CDR3: CSVERDGGYTF
size: NA; length: 15; D: NA; J: TRBJ2-1; V: TRBV7-2; DNA: TGTGCCAGCAGCCACCGGGCACCCCCGGGGAATGAGCAGTTCTTC; CDR3: CASSHRAPPGNEQFF
size: NA; length: 14; D: NA; J: TRBJ1-4; V: TRBV5-1; DNA: TGCGCCAGCAGCTTGGTGTCGCCGCAGGAAAAACTGTTTTTT; CDR3: CASSLVSPQEKLFF
size: NA; length: 17; D: NA; J: TRBJ2-5; V: TRBV19; DNA: TGTGCCAGTAGTATATTCGGCCAGGCCCCGGACCAAGAGACCCAGTACTTC; CDR3: CASSIFGQAPDQETQYF
size: NA; length: 13; D: TRBD2; J: TRBJ2-7; V: TRBV11-2; DNA: TGTGCCAGCAGCTTCGGGGGGTCCTACGAGCAGTACTTC; CDR3: CASSFGGSYEQYF
size: NA; length: 15; D: NA; J: TRBJ2-3; V: TRBV5-4; DNA: TGTGCCAGCAGCTTAGACAGGACCAGCACAGATACGCAGTATTTT; CDR3: CASSLDRTSTDTQYF
size: NA; length: 15; D: NA; J: TRBJ2-1; V: TRBV7-2; DNA: TGTGCCAGCAGAAGGGGGGGTAGCTCCTACAATGAGCAGTTCTTC; CDR3: CASRRGGSSYNEQFF
size: NA; length: 14; D: NA; J: TRBJ2-7; V: TRBV19; DNA: TGTGCCAGTAGTATAGGAGGAGGGGGCGGCGAGCAGTACTTC; CDR3: CASSIGGGGGEQYF
size: NA; length: 20; D: TRBD1; J: TRBJ1-6; V: TRBV15; DNA: TGTGCCACCAGCATTACACCGGGACAGGGCCGAAACTCCTATAATTCACCCCTCCACTTT; CDR3: CATSITPGQGRNSYNSPLHF
size: NA; length: 17; D: TRBD1; J: TRBJ1-3; V: TRBV18; DNA: TGTGCCAGCTCACCACCCCTACAGGGGGCTAAAGGAAACACCATATATTTT; CDR3: CASSPPLQGAKGNTIYF
size: NA; length: 11; D: NA; J: TRBJ2-7; V: TRBV25-1; DNA: TGTGCCAGCAGTAGGTCCTACGAGCAGTACTTC; CDR3: CASSRSYEQYF
size: NA; length: 13; D: NA; J: TRBJ2-7; V: TRBV10-3; DNA: TGTGCCATCAGTGAGCCGGGGGCCTACGAGCAGTACTTC; CDR3: CAISEPGAYEQYF
size: NA; length: 13; D: NA; J: TRBJ2-3; V: TRBV9; DNA: TGTGCCAGCAGCGTAGGTCCTAGAGATACGCAGTATTTT; CDR3: CASSVGPRDTQYF
size: NA; length: 18; D: TRBD2; J: TRBJ2-7; V: TRBV7-2; DNA: TGTGCCAGCAGCTACACTAGCGGGGGGGCCGCCGGCGGCAACGAGCAGTACTTC; CDR3: CASSYTSGGAAGGNEQYF
size: NA; length: 15; D: TRBD2; J: TRBJ2-1; V: TRBV6-6; DNA: TGTGCCAGCAGTTACGCCTCGGGCGGGGGGAATGAGCAGTTCTTC; CDR3: CASSYASGGGNEQFF
size: NA; length: 15; D: NA; J: TRBJ2-7; V: TRBV5-1; DNA: TGCGCCAGCAGCCGCACCGGGACGGTGGGGTACGAGCAGTACTTC; CDR3: CASSRTGTVGYEQYF